This T cell receptor (beta chain) was obtained from a study of shared clonotypes between healthy human individuals. On the study more broadly: CD4 naive cells filled three plates per donor, CD4 memory three, CD8 naive two and CD8 memory one. Whole-study findings and limits: Estimated clonotype richness was generally higher in naive than memory subsets.

Naive CD8 cells, CD45RO-negative and positively selected for CCR7, excluded terminally differentiated effector memory CD45RA+ cells. For this clone: The antigen is not known.

V was pared by 1 base and J by 2 bases, with 20 bases between. The CDR3 runs to 18 residues. Germline CDR1 and CDR2: MNHNS and SASEGT. The DNA input per sorted-subset replicate PCR was about 0.2 ug, corresponding to tens of thousands of T cell genomes. The assay was immunoSEQ multiplex PCR, and TCRdb's table has in-frame clones only and misses some. In the table there are about 2 million clones, about 94% of which are singletons. V is TRBV6-1 and J is TRBJ2-5, with D perhaps TRBD2 (5 bases). The sequenced sample was naive CD8+ T cells sorted from blood. The clonotype comes from a man aged 18 to 29 in good health. The CDR3 nucleotides read TGTGCCAGCAGTGAAGGCACGGAGGTTTACCACCTTCAAGAGACCCAGTACTTC. Translated, it gives CASSEGTEVYHLQETQYF.